These 19 T cell receptor beta chains originate from one sample sequenced in a study of cytomegalovirus exposure and HLA in healthy donors. Researchers ran the PCR with 60 Vbeta and 13 Jbeta primers. Repertoires were generated with immunoSEQ multiplex PCR, while TCRdb's copy carries only in-frame clones and drops some. The sample has more than 110,000 clones, 65% to 85% seen once; the top ten hold nearly 4%. Input material: PBMCs. The source of these receptors is a male donor in good health and CMV-seronegative.

The chain recombines TRBV5-6 with TRBJ2-1; D may be TRBD1 (6 bases). The CDR3 extends over 15 amino acids. V was pared by 9 bases and J by 5 bases, with 21 bases between. Germline CDR1 SGHDT, CDR2 YYEEEE. The DNA of the CDR3 is TGTGCCACCTCCACTTCACCACAGGGTAACAATGAGCAGTTCTTC. Residues: CATSTSPQGNNEQFF. Using reference TRBV5-6 and TRBJ2-1 for the parts outside the CDR3, the full variable domain is DAGVTQSPTHLIKTRGQQVTLRCSPKSGHDTVSWYQQALGQGPQFIFQYYEEEERQRGNFPDRFSGHQFPNYSSELNVNALLLGDSALYLCATSTSPQGNNEQFFGPGTRLTVL.

This clone occurred a few times. This chain connects TRBV25-1 to TRBJ2-3; 10 bases fit TRBD2. This CDR3 spans 16 amino acids. Germline values: CDR1 MGHDK, CDR2 SYGVNS. Trimming took 5 bases from V and 0 from J; bases not matched to a gene: 5. The CDR3 region has the DNA TGTGCCAGCAGTTTGATAGCGGGAGGTAGCACAGATACGCAGTATTTT. Amino acids: CASSLIAGGSTDTQYF.

The V and J genes are TRBV6-1 and TRBJ1-2; the D gene is possibly TRBD1 (5 bases). CDR3 length: 14 residues. The V end was cut by 2 bases, the J end by 7 bases, with 14 bases between. Germline V gene data show CDR1 as MNHNS and CDR2 as SASEGT. CDR3 coding DNA: TGTGCCAGCAGTGAAACAGGCGGATCGGCTGGCTACACCTTC. Its protein product is CASSETGGSAGYTF.

In its sample, this clone ranks as medium-sized. The gene calls are TRBV19 and TRBJ2-3; possibly TRBD1 for D (7 bases). Trimming pared 1 base from V and 2 bases from J, leaving 10 bases between. This CDR3 has 15 residues. The V gene's germline CDR1 is LNHDA and CDR2 SQIVND (reference sequence). In DNA form, the CDR3 reads TGTGCCAGTAGTATAGGCGGGACAGACACAGATACGCAGTATTTT. Translating gives CASSIGGTDTDTQYF.

This clone was picked up one time. The gene calls are TRBV19 and TRBJ1-2; 7 bases align to TRBD1. The CDR3 totals 14 residues. With V trimmed by 5 bases and J by 2 bases, 5 bases remained unmatched. CDR1 and CDR2 (germline): LNHDA, SQIVND (reference sequence). In DNA form, the CDR3 reads TGTGCCAGTAGTGTCGACAGGGCGAACTATGGCTACACCTTC. This encodes CASSVDRANYGYTF.

CDR3 DNA sequence: TGTGCCAGCAGTAGCGAGGTGAACACCGGGGAGCTGTTTTTT. It codes for CASSSEVNTGELFF. The chain recombines TRBV6-1 with TRBJ2-2, with D hard to call. Trimming removed 5 bases at V and 1 base at J, with 8 bases between. This CDR3 contains 14 residues. Per the germline V gene, CDR1 is MNHNS and CDR2 is SASEGT.

The table lists this clone with a few counts. The rearrangement joins TRBV29-1 to TRBJ1-1; D is ambiguous. V lost 0 bases, J lost 1 base, and 9 bases lay in between. The length of the CDR3 is 14 residues. CDR1 SQVTM and CDR2 ANQGSEA come from the germline V gene. CDR3 amino acids: CSVEDELGNTEAFF. For the CDR3, the DNA is TGCAGCGTTGAAGACGAACTAGGGAACACTGAAGCTTTCTTT.

The table lists this clone with a few counts. V gene TRBV5-8 combines with J gene TRBJ1-1, with D tentatively TRBD1 (5 bases). Trimming removed 4 bases from V and 1 base from J, with 26 bases in between. The germline V gene encodes CDR1 SGHTS and CDR2 YDEGEE. The length of the CDR3 is 19 residues. The CDR3 sequence: CASSLPIRAGTRGNTEAFF. The CDR3 region has the DNA TGTGCCAGCAGCCTACCAATCCGGGCCGGGACTAGGGGGAACACTGAAGCTTTCTTT.

This clone has just a few counts. This sequence joins TRBV19 and TRBJ2-1; 9 bases line up with TRBD1. The CDR3 is made up of 16 amino acids. After removal of 4 bases from V and 0 bases from J, the junction contained 4 bases not matched to a gene. The V gene's germline CDR1 is LNHDA and CDR2 SQIVND (reference sequence). The CDR3 sequence is CASSTGQGISYNEQFF. The CDR3 nucleotides read TGTGCCAGTAGTACGGGACAGGGTATCTCCTACAATGAGCAGTTCTTC.

This chain uses TRBV5-1 with TRBJ2-7, with 9 bases fitting TRBD1. There are 16 residues in the CDR3. Trimming cost V 5 bases and J 2 bases; bases outside gene matches: 11. CDR1 and CDR2 (germline): SGHRS, YFSETQ. This chain's CDR3 is CASSPGQGTMPYEQYF. The CDR3 DNA sequence: TGCGCCAGCAGTCCCGGACAGGGGACAATGCCCTACGAGCAGTACTTC.

This clone was recorded once. V and J are TRBV27 and TRBJ1-4; 7 bases align to TRBD1. CDR3 length equals 15 residues. The V segment lost 4 bases and the J segment 7 bases; nucleotides outside the gene matches: 9. Germline-derived CDR1 and CDR2 are MNHEY and SMNVEV (reference sequence). The CDR3 DNA sequence: TGTGCCAGCAGTTCACTATCGACAGGGCGTGAAAAACTGTTTTTT. Protein product: CASSSLSTGREKLFF.

The CDR3, as DNA: TGTGCCAGTAGGTCCCGCTACAATGAGCAGTTCTTC. Amino acid sequence: CASRSRYNEQFF. The chain recombines TRBV19 with TRBJ2-1; no definite D call. The CDR3 totals 12 residues. Deletions cut 6 bases from V and 3 bases from J, with 6 bases between. Germline V lookup: CDR1 LNHDA, CDR2 SQIVND (reference sequence).

J is TRBJ2-1 and V is TRBV11-1; 8 bases align to TRBD2. V lost 0 bases, J lost 15 bases, and 13 bases stayed unmatched. From germline, CDR1 is SGHAT and CDR2 FQDESV (reference sequence). The CDR3 is 15 amino acids. This CDR3 is CASSLAPMPGLGVFF. DNA for the CDR3: TGTGCCAGCAGCTTAGCGCCCATGCCGGGACTAGGTGTGTTCTTC.

The chain is built from TRBV28 and TRBJ1-1; no clear D gene. CDR3 length: 15 amino acids. Between the trimmed V and J ends, which lost 4 bases and 2 bases, there was a span of 14 bases. Germline loops: CDR1 MDHEN, CDR2 SYDVKM. The CDR3 region is CASSSPLEANTEAFF. Written as DNA, the CDR3 is TGTGCCAGCAGTTCCCCTCTGGAGGCTAACACTGAAGCTTTCTTT.

In the case of this clone: Other DNA variants within this sample encode the same CDR3. V and J are TRBV15 and TRBJ1-5; TRBD1 aligns across 8 bases. CDR1 and CDR2 (germline): LNHNV, YYDKDF (reference sequence). CDR3 size: 15 residues. V shed 0 bases, J shed 7 bases, and the junction held 5 bases outside the gene matches. The CDR3 DNA reads TGTGCCACCAGCAGAGACTCAGGGGGCAGGCAGCCCCAGCATTTT. Amino acid sequence: CATSRDSGGRQPQHF.

The chain carries TRBV4-3 and TRBJ1-1; tentatively, D is TRBD1 (5 bases). The germline CDR1 and CDR2 sequences are LGHNA and YSLEER. This CDR3 has 15 residues. V gave up 0 bases and J gave up 4 bases, with 12 bases separating them. The CDR3 DNA follows: TGCGCCAGCAGCCAAGAGATCGTAGGGGTCACTGAAGCTTTCTTT. Encoded protein: CASSQEIVGVTEAFF.

The chain recombines TRBV9 with TRBJ2-5; 10 bases line up with TRBD2. The CDR3 extends over 16 amino acids. Germline V gene data show CDR1 as SGDLS and CDR2 as YYNGEE. The V gene end was trimmed by 1 base and the J gene end by 5 bases; junction bases not matched to a gene: 8. This chain's CDR3 is CASSVSSGRAPETQYF. The CDR3 DNA is TGTGCCAGCAGCGTATCCAGCGGGAGGGCCCCGGAGACCCAGTACTTC.

The chain employs TRBV10-3 and TRBJ2-7, with 9 bases lining up with TRBD1. The CDR3 contains 14 residues. The germline V gene has CDR1 ENHRY and CDR2 SYGVKD. J lost 2 bases, V lost 6 bases, and 5 bases had no gene match. The CDR3 DNA is TGTGCCATCAGGGCGGGACAGGGAGCCTACGAGCAGTACTTC. As protein: CAIRAGQGAYEQYF.

V usage is TRBV19 and J usage is TRBJ2-7, with D possibly TRBD1 on 6 matching bases. V lost 4 bases and J lost 0, with 13 bases in between. Germline V gives CDR1 LNHDA, CDR2 SQIVND (reference sequence). CDR3 length: 15 amino acids. The CDR3 nucleotides are TGTGCCAGTAGTACCCGACAGGCTCGCTCCTACGAGCAGTACTTC. This sequence encodes CASSTRQARSYEQYF.